This T cell receptor beta chain derives from a study of response to subunit inactivated influenza vaccine. Study-wide findings and caveats: A suggestion made by the authors is that each seasonal influenza vaccination recruits few new T cells.

One entry per CDR3 protein, called by TCRdb with MiXCR from the RT-PCR reads. The table has about 540,000 distinct CDR3 sequences, roughly 15% seen once. Germline V gives CDR1 MNHEY, CDR2 SVGAGI. This CDR3 is built from 15 residues. Trimming removed 0 bases from V and 3 bases from J, with 9 bases in between. This clonotype has a count of ten or more. Its matching antigen is unknown. The receptor's source is a man aged 45-60 years who received an inactivated influenza vaccine. The source material was PBMCs from blood, sampled about 12 days after vaccination. The chain carries TRBV6-5 and TRBJ1-5; D ambiguous. The CDR3 loop is CASSYSRRINQPQHF. CDR3 in DNA: TGTGCCAGCAGTTACTCGAGACGGATCAATCAGCCCCAGCATTTT.